The entry below describes one T cell receptor beta chain. Original methodology: Reference gene primer amplification in the assay estimated nucleated cell counts. Assay used: immunoSEQ multiplex PCR; TCRdb lists only in-frame clones, some missing. The DNA was the basis for D and trimming; V, J and clone size are from that table. The sample carries 95,000 or so clones, more than 80% recorded once. Germline values: CDR1 SGHRS, CDR2 YFSETQ. The V segment lost 4 bases and the J segment 4 bases; nucleotides outside the gene matches: 4. The CDR3 totals 14 residues. The sample belongs to a study of blood T cell repertoires in COVID-19. Study overall: Italy, Spain and the United States were the sources of the convalescent and acute COVID-19 samples.

This TCR was recovered from a human donor in a cohort sampled during active COVID-19. Sequencing used peripheral blood. V usage is TRBV5-1 and J usage is TRBJ1-4, with 7 bases fitting TRBD1. CDR3 coding DNA: TGCGCCAGCAGCGGAGGACAGGTTAATGAAAAACTGTTTTTT. It encodes CASSGGQVNEKLFF.